The 30 T cell receptor beta chains listed next were all sequenced from one sample in a study of PD-1 blockade in classical Hodgkin lymphoma. Generated by immunoSEQ multiplex PCR, the TCRdb table keeps only in-frame clones and is missing some. The sample contains 13,000 or so clones, around 76% of which appear only once. Every patient relapsed after autologous stem cell transplantation, and brentuximab vedotin exposure varied. The sample consisted of peripheral blood mononuclear cells (PBMCs), taken at baseline. The receptors come from a human donor with classical Hodgkin lymphoma.

The rearrangement joins TRBV4-2 to TRBJ1-5; tentative D call: TRBD1 (5 bases). Germline loops: CDR1 LGHNA, CDR2 YNFKEQ. Trimming took off 4 bases at V and 1 base at J, with 11 bases between the two ends. The CDR3 length is 15 residues. CDR3 in DNA: TGTGCCAGCAGCCCAAGGACACCGAGCAATCAGCCCCAGCATTTT. Encoded protein: CASSPRTPSNQPQHF.

A remark on this clone: The identical CDR3 is also encoded by other nucleotide sequences in the sample. The V and J genes are TRBV6-1 and TRBJ2-5; 11 nucleotides line up with TRBD2. V was pared by 6 bases and J by 6 bases, with 6 bases of the junction left unmatched. CDR1 MNHNS and CDR2 SASEGT come from the germline V gene. The CDR3 totals 14 residues. In DNA form, the CDR3 reads TGTGCCAGCAGAGTAGCGGGGGGGTTAAAGACCCAGTACTTC. Its protein is CASRVAGGLKTQYF.

This rearrangement joins TRBV18 to TRBJ1-4, with D possibly TRBD1 on 6 matching bases. The CDR3 runs to 15 residues. CDR1 and CDR2 from the germline V gene are KGHSH and LQKENI. Deletions cut 4 bases from V and 2 bases from J, with 11 bases between. The CDR3 DNA sequence: TGTGCCAGCTCACACCCGGGGGCGACTAATGAAAAACTGTTTTTT. It is translated as CASSHPGATNEKLFF. Complete variable domain (other parts from reference TRBV18 and TRBJ1-4): NAGVMQNPRHLVRRRGQEARLRCSPMKGHSHVYWYRQLPEEGLKFMVYLQKENIIDESGMPKERFSAEFPKEGPSILRIQQVVRGDSAAYFCASSHPGATNEKLFFGSGTQLSVL.

The chain uses TRBV4-1 and TRBJ1-5; D gene unclear. V lost 0 bases to trimming and J lost 9 bases, with 15 bases between them. The CDR3 length is 15 residues. Germline CDR1 MGHRA, CDR2 YSYEKL. The CDR3 reads CASSQDVQAFLPQHF. CDR3 bases: TGCGCCAGCAGCCAAGATGTTCAGGCGTTTTTGCCCCAGCATTTT.

Only a few counts were recorded for this clone. The chain carries TRBV5-1 and TRBJ2-7, with D perhaps matching TRBD1 or TRBD2 (7 bases each). Trimming left V 3 bases short and J 6 bases short, with 13 bases between. The CDR3 is made up of 13 amino acids. In germline, CDR1 is SGHRS, CDR2 YFSETQ. The CDR3 bases are TGCGCCAGCAGCTCCACAGGGGAGGGCGAGCAGTACTTC. This codes for CASSSTGEGEQYF.

This sequence joins TRBV28 and TRBJ1-3, with a possible D match to TRBD1 (6 bases). The germline V gene has CDR1 MDHEN and CDR2 SYDVKM. CDR3 length equals 17 residues. V was trimmed by 6 bases and J by 0 bases, leaving 18 bases between them. In nucleotides, the CDR3 is TGTGCCAGCAGCCCTGCCGGGACAATTCACTCTGGAAACACCATATATTTT. As protein: CASSPAGTIHSGNTIYF.

The V and J genes are TRBV18 and TRBJ1-1; TRBD1 matches 10 bases. Germline loops: CDR1 KGHSH, CDR2 LQKENI. This CDR3 is 17 amino acids long. The trim removed 6 bases at V and 6 bases at J, leaving 16 bases unmatched. CDR3 nucleotides: TGTGCCAGCTCTCCGGACAGGGGGTTTGGACCTGGGGCTGAAGCTTTCTTT. This sequence encodes CASSPDRGFGPGAEAFF.

The CDR3 protein is CASSSTTSAYNEQFF. For the CDR3, the DNA is TGCGCCAGCAGCTCCACGACTAGCGCCTACAATGAGCAGTTCTTC. The J gene is TRBJ2-1, the V gene TRBV5-1; 8 bases are a match to TRBD2. Unmatched junction bases numbered 4, after V lost 3 bases and J lost 2 bases. The CDR3 extends over 15 amino acids. Germline assignment: CDR1 SGHRS and CDR2 YFSETQ. Looking up the rest from reference TRBV5-1 and TRBJ2-1 gives the full variable domain: KAGVTQTPRYLIKTRGQQVTLSCSPISGHRSVSWYQQTPGQGLQFLFEYFSETQRNKGNFPGRFSGRQFSNSRSEMNVSTLELGDSALYLCASSSTTSAYNEQFFGPGTRLTVL.

The chain carries TRBV19 and TRBJ2-3; the D is unclear. This CDR3 has 12 amino acids. Germline V CDR1 and CDR2: LNHDA, SQIVND (reference sequence). The ends were cut back, 5 bases at V and 3 bases at J, with 6 bases in the middle. The CDR3 DNA reads TGTGCCAGTAGTGCCCTTACAGATACGCAGTATTTT. Translated: CASSALTDTQYF.

In nucleotides, the CDR3 is TGCGCCAGCAGCCTCAAAAATCGCCACGAGCAGTACTTC. Protein product: CASSLKNRHEQYF. The V call is TRBV5-1, the J call TRBJ2-7; unclear D gene. Germline lookup yields CDR1 SGHRS and CDR2 YFSETQ. This CDR3 is built from 13 residues. Trimming pared 4 bases from V and 5 bases from J, leaving 13 bases between.

V is TRBV30 and J is TRBJ2-5; 9 bases map to TRBD1. Germline lookup yields CDR1 GTSNPN and CDR2 SVGIG (reference sequence). CDR3 length equals 14 residues. The trim removed 3 bases at V and 9 bases at J, leaving 11 bases unmatched. Here the CDR3 reads CAWSVGQGFPAQYF. DNA for the CDR3: TGTGCCTGGAGCGTGGGACAGGGATTTCCGGCCCAGTACTTC.

The V call is TRBV4-1, the J call TRBJ2-7; TRBD1 aligns across 9 bases. V shed 5 bases and J 3 bases; nucleotides not matched to a gene: 5. This CDR3 region has 14 residues. Germline V gene sequence: CDR1 MGHRA, CDR2 YSYEKL. CDR3 protein: CASSGQGSGYEQYF. CDR3 DNA: TGCGCCAGCAGCGGACAGGGGTCAGGCTACGAGCAGTACTTC.

V usage is TRBV9 and J usage is TRBJ2-3; 9 bases are shared with TRBD2. The CDR3 extends over 15 amino acids. In germline, CDR1 is SGDLS, CDR2 YYNGEE. The V segment lost 1 base and the J segment 5 bases; nucleotides outside the gene matches: 5. CDR3 sequence: CASSVWRGGRDTQYF. The CDR3 nucleotides read TGTGCCAGCAGCGTATGGCGGGGGGGCCGAGATACGCAGTATTTT.

The gene calls are TRBV6-5 and TRBJ2-5; the D is unclear. This CDR3 region has 12 residues. Trimming removed 2 bases from V and 4 bases from J, with 5 bases in between. Per the germline V gene, CDR1 is MNHEY and CDR2 is SVGAGI. CDR3 in DNA: TGTGCCAGCAGTTACCCCGGAGAGACCCAGTACTTC. Its protein is CASSYPGETQYF.

The V call is TRBV28, the J call TRBJ1-2; 7 bases line up with TRBD1. CDR1 MDHEN and CDR2 SYDVKM come from the germline V gene. J gave up 5 bases and V 2 bases, and 2 bases lay outside the gene matches. The CDR3 covers 13 residues. The DNA of the CDR3 is TGTGCCAGCAGTTTAGACAGGGATTATGGCTACACCTTC. This codes for CASSLDRDYGYTF.

V and J are TRBV5-8 and TRBJ2-7, with TRBD2 as a possible D gene (5 bases). The CDR3 spans 15 residues. V lost 0 bases and J 1 base, leaving 11 bases between the germline ends. Germline-derived CDR1 and CDR2 are SGHTS and YDEGEE. CDR3 nucleotide sequence: TGTGCCAGCAGCTTGGAGAGTGAGGGTTCCTACGAGCAGTACTTC. Protein product: CASSLESEGSYEQYF. The variable domain in full, completed from reference TRBV5-8 and TRBJ2-7, reads EAGVTQSPTHLIKTRGQQATLRCSPISGHTSVYWYQQALGLGLQFLLWYDEGEERNRGNFPPRFSGRQFPNYSSELNVNALELEDSALYLCASSLESEGSYEQYFGPGTRLTVT.

This chain connects TRBV7-2 to TRBJ2-5; D is uncertain. Per germline, CDR1 SGHTA and CDR2 FQGNSA. With 5 bases removed from V and 7 bases from J, the gap between germline ends came to 8 bases. The CDR3 spans 11 residues. The CDR3 nucleotides read TGTGCCAGCAGCCGCGGACCGACCCAGTACTTC. Its protein product is CASSRGPTQYF.

The chain recombines TRBV6-5 with TRBJ2-7, with D maybe TRBD2 (6 bases). CDR1 MNHEY and CDR2 SVGAGI come from the germline V gene. This CDR3 is 13 amino acids long. The V end was cut by 7 bases, the J end by 2 bases, with 12 bases between. CDR3 sequence: CASKVAAPYEQYF. In DNA, the CDR3 is TGTGCCAGCAAAGTAGCGGCCCCCTACGAGCAGTACTTC.

The chain is built from TRBV6-6 and TRBJ2-7; D not certain. The CDR3 covers 12 residues. In germline, CDR1 is MNHNY, CDR2 SVGAGI (reference sequence). V lost 3 bases, J lost 0 bases, and 3 bases lay in between. CDR3 nucleotide sequence: TGTGCCAGCAGTTATTCCTCCTACGAGCAGTACTTC. It is translated as CASSYSSYEQYF.

The CDR3 nucleotides are TGCGCCAGCAGCCAACTAGCGGGCACAGATACGCAGTATTTT. It codes for CASSQLAGTDTQYF. The J gene is TRBJ2-3, the V gene TRBV5-1; 8 nucleotides align to TRBD2. The germline CDR1 and CDR2 sequences are SGHRS and YFSETQ. J gave up 1 base and V 4 bases, and 2 bases lay outside the gene matches. This CDR3 has 14 residues.

The chain recombines TRBV2 with TRBJ2-1; 9 bases line up with TRBD2. The CDR3 is made up of 16 amino acids. V lost 2 bases, J lost 3 bases, and 5 bases stayed unmatched. Germline V lookup: CDR1 SNHLY, CDR2 FYNNEI. The CDR3 spells CASSEIETSGYNEQFF. CDR3 nucleotide sequence: TGTGCCAGCAGTGAAATCGAGACTAGCGGCTACAATGAGCAGTTCTTC. The full variable domain, rest sourced from reference TRBV2 and TRBJ2-1, is EPEVTQTPSHQVTQMGQEVILRCVPISNHLYFYWYRQILGQKVEFLVSFYNNEISEKSEIFDDQFSVERPDGSNFTLKIRSTKLEDSAMYFCASSEIETSGYNEQFFGPGTRLTVL.

In DNA form, the CDR3 reads TGTGCCAGCAGCACCTACTCGAGGGTGAATGAGCAGTTCTTC. Translating it yields CASSTYSRVNEQFF. The V call is TRBV11-2, the J call TRBJ2-1; possible D gene TRBD2, 5 bases. This CDR3 is 14 amino acids long. The germline V and J ends were trimmed by 5 bases and 7 bases, with 15 bases remaining between them. CDR1 and CDR2 from the germline V gene are SGHAT and FQNNGV.

The V gene is TRBV27, the J gene TRBJ2-5; a possible D gene is TRBD2 (6 bases). Germline lookup yields CDR1 MNHEY and CDR2 SMNVEV (reference sequence). V dropped 5 bases and J dropped 9 bases, with 16 bases sitting between them. There are 13 residues in the CDR3. The CDR3 DNA reads as TGTGCCAGCAGTCCCCTGGCGGGGACGGCCCAGTACTTC. The encoded protein is CASSPLAGTAQYF.

This clone was seen a handful of times. The chain carries TRBV7-9 and TRBJ2-2; no definite D call. V was clipped by 3 bases and J by 3 bases, with 5 bases between them. The CDR3 consists of 13 residues. Germline V gene sequence: CDR1 SEHNR, CDR2 FQNEAQ (reference sequence). As DNA, the CDR3 is TGTGCCAGCAGCTTTGTGGACACCGGGGAGCTGTTTTTT. Translated, it gives CASSFVDTGELFF.

V gene TRBV28 combines with J gene TRBJ2-1, with D tentatively TRBD2 (5 bases). Germline loops: CDR1 MDHEN, CDR2 SYDVKM. V lost 0 bases and J lost 5, with 17 bases in between. This CDR3 region has 17 residues. CDR3 loop: CASSLWAGRAFNNEQFF. As DNA, the CDR3 is TGTGCCAGCAGTTTATGGGCCGGGCGGGCCTTTAACAATGAGCAGTTCTTC.

The chain joins TRBV10-3 to TRBJ2-5, with D unclear. Trimming removed 6 bases from V and 2 bases from J, with 16 bases in between. The germline V gene encodes CDR1 ENHRY and CDR2 SYGVKD. The CDR3 covers 15 residues. In nucleotides, the CDR3 is TGTGCCATCAGCCCCACGGACCAAACGCAAGAGACCCAGTACTTC. Residues: CAISPTDQTQETQYF.

The chain is built from TRBV7-2 and TRBJ1-6, with D unresolved. The germline gives CDR1 SGHTA, CDR2 FQGNSA. There are 15 residues in the CDR3. V was cut by 2 bases and J by 1 base, with 6 bases left in between. The CDR3 is CASSLKGSYNSPLHF. DNA for the CDR3: TGTGCCAGCAGCTTAAAAGGGTCCTATAATTCACCCCTCCACTTT.

The J gene is TRBJ1-1, the V gene TRBV30; D gene unclear. The germline V and J ends were trimmed by 0 bases and 3 bases, with 5 bases remaining between them. Per the germline V gene, CDR1 is GTSNPN and CDR2 is SVGIG (reference sequence). The CDR3 length is 12 residues. CDR3 protein: CAWSVEHTEAFF. In nucleotides, the CDR3 is TGTGCCTGGAGTGTAGAACACACTGAAGCTTTCTTT.

The chain combines TRBV28 with TRBJ1-5; 7 bases map to TRBD1. CDR1 and CDR2 from the germline V gene are MDHEN and SYDVKM. The CDR3 covers 14 residues. J was trimmed by 6 bases and V by 7 bases; bases with no gene match: 9. Here the CDR3 DNA reads TGTGCCAGCAACGGGTTGACAGGGCGTCAGCCCCAGCATTTT. This sequence encodes CASNGLTGRQPQHF.

The rearrangement links TRBV30 to TRBJ1-2, with 9 bases that match TRBD1. The length of the CDR3 is 14 residues. Germline values: CDR1 GTSNPN, CDR2 SVGIG (reference sequence). The V gene end was trimmed by 2 bases and the J gene end by 8 bases; junction bases not matched to a gene: 9. CDR3 in amino acids: CAWSTGTGLSGYTF. The CDR3 DNA follows: TGTGCCTGGAGTACCGGGACAGGGCTATCCGGCTACACCTTC.